A single TCR beta chain is shown here with its context. Its antigen specificity is not known. The record has no base qualities; no much larger clone is one base away. This record comes from a study of CD8+ T cells in alopecia areata (dated by TCRdb to 2016 to 2018). In terms of the full investigation: Treated patients were enrolled in an open-label pilot trial of oral tofacitinib, 5 to 10 mg twice daily, for moderate-to-severe alopecia areata. High-throughput TCRbeta sequencing was used to examine T cell clonal expansion in alopecia areata in both the C3H/HeJ mouse model and human patients. Scalp clonality was compared across normal scalp (n=4), patchy alopecia areata scalp (n=8), and alopecia totalis/universalis scalp (n=8). TCRbeta CDR3 regions were amplified by immunoSEQ multiplex PCR with 35 Vbeta forward and 13 Jbeta reverse primers. Tofacitinib-treated patients had biopsies at baseline and at 4 and 24 weeks of treatment, with a later scalp biopsy in several patients. Human TCRbeta sequencing covered scalp tissue and sorted CD4+ and CD8+ peripheral blood T cells from patchy and totalis/universalis alopecia areata patients and healthy controls. The RNA source kit depended on sample type: the PAXgene miRNA kit for fixed scalp, the miRNeasy kit for PBMCs, and the RNeasy kit for mouse skin. Patients received tofacitinib for 6 to 18 months and were then followed off drug for 6 months to check for delayed response and recurrence.

From alopecia areata patients, peripheral blood was collected along with lesional scalp punch biopsies. Scalp biopsies from humans were placed right away in PAXgene tissue containers for fixation. The germline V gene provides CDR1 MNHEY and CDR2 SVGAGI. Spanning cysteine to phenylalanine, the CDR3 consists of 14 amino acids. CDR3 DNA only is kept here, 42 bases in frame from base 1. Relative to germline, V is 7 bases shorter and J is 0 bases shorter, with 10 bases between their ends. Library generation was performed with the immunoSEQ multiplex PCR assay. To provide template for TCR sequencing, every sample had RNA extracted and reverse transcribed into cDNA. First-strand cDNA was synthesized with SuperScript III using a 2:1 mix of oligo-dT and random hexamers. A synthetic immune receptor repertoire was used to measure amplification bias, and any remaining bias was corrected computationally. Regarding the original processing steps: Raw reads were preprocessed to remove errors, and CDR3 was defined by IMGT conventions from the conserved cysteine to phenylalanine. Clonality was computed as 1 minus the Shannon entropy, with the entropy normalized by log2 of the number of productive unique TCRs. Whether scalp clones were CD4 or CD8 was inferred by matching scalp TCRbeta sequences against CD4 and CD8 repertoires sorted from blood. The table was pulled from immuneACCESS by TCRdb, which kept in-frame rearrangements only. Such tables lose some clones; where checked, under half of the loss comes from unresolved V genes, and the rest has no known cause. V and J calls and clone size are given by that table; D and trimming were obtained from the DNA. The sample table holds approximately 12,000 clones, of which around three fifths were seen once. The ten largest clonotypes hold over 12% of the sample.

The research as a whole found: Compared with mice, TCR sequences shared between patients were less clear, possibly partly because of HLA diversity across the patient population. Unlike mouse skin, where gammadelta T cells dominate, normal human skin contains resident alphabeta T cells that get sequenced too, which complicates analysis of the scalp TCR repertoire. Compared with normal scalp, lesional scalp, particularly in alopecia totalis/universalis, had higher clonality and more expanded CD8+ clones, which suggests antigenic drive.

The specimen was skin. The V and J genes are TRBV6-5 and TRBJ1-5; a confident D gene designation cannot be given. This clonotype was obtained from a human donor with alopecia areata. CDR3 protein: CASNDRHSNQPQHF. The nucleotide sequence reads as follows: TGTGCCAGCAATGACCGACATAGCAATCAGCCCCAGCATTTT.